This T cell receptor (beta chain) was identified in a study of T cell responses to AZD1222 COVID-19 vaccine. Germline values: CDR1 SGHNT, CDR2 YENEEA. This CDR3 spans 16 amino acids. The V and J ends lost 6 bases and 3 bases respectively, with 21 bases between them. Using immunoSEQ multiplex PCR, the repertoire was profiled, and TCRdb retains in-frame clones only, with some absent. The sample lists 68,000 or so clones; around four fifths were seen once. Sequenced material: peripheral blood, taken on day 0 of AZD1222 vaccination. The clonotype originates from an adult in good health. This chain connects TRBV11-3 to TRBJ2-7; tentative D call: TRBD2 (6 bases). Here the CDR3 reads CASSRPGLTVHYEQYF. CDR3 nucleotide sequence: TGTGCCAGCAGTAGACCGGGACTCACGGTTCACTACGAGCAGTACTTC.